Listed below are T cell receptor beta chains from one sample, sequenced in a study of cytomegalovirus exposure and HLA in healthy donors. TCRdb's table, derived via immunoSEQ multiplex PCR, lists solely in-frame clones and lacks some. The table has about 130,000 clones, roughly 10% seen once. The sample comprised PBMCs. The receptors stem from a man aged 50 or older in good health and CMV-seronegative. Each CDR3 is given with its conserved first and last residue. The D gene is left open where the match is weak. Where a row states a size, it is once, few, many or the class of an expanded clone; other rows omit it.

v_gene	abundance	d_gene	len	j_gene	CDR3nt	CDR3aa
TRBV5-1	NA	TRBD1	16	TRBJ2-1	TGCGCCAGCAGCTTGGGGCGAACAGGGGGCCACAATGAGCAGTTCTTC	CASSLGRTGGHNEQFF
TRBV4-1	NA	TRBD1	15	TRBJ1-5	TGCGCCAGCAGCCAAGACGGGACAGGGAGGCAGCCCCAGCATTTT	CASSQDGTGRQPQHF
TRBV15	NA	TRBD1	17	TRBJ1-3	TGTGCCACCAGCAGAGGGACAGGCTCAACCTCTGGAAACACCATATATTTT	CATSRGTGSTSGNTIYF
TRBV9	NA	NA	14	TRBJ2-5	TGTGCCAGCAGCGCGGGGGTGGGACAAGAGACCCAGTACTTC	CASSAGVGQETQYF
TRBV9	NA	NA	17	TRBJ2-6	TGTGCCAGCAGCCCCGAAGGAGGGGCGCATGGGGCCAACGTCCTGACTTTC	CASSPEGGAHGANVLTF
TRBV27	NA	TRBD2	19	TRBJ2-3	TGTGCCAGCAGTCACAGCTACTTCGGGACTAGCGGAGATACAGATACGCAGTATTTT	CASSHSYFGTSGDTDTQYF
TRBV6-6	NA	NA	15	TRBJ1-1	TGTGCCAGCAGCCGAGACGGAGCCTCTAACACTGAAGCTTTCTTT	CASSRDGASNTEAFF
TRBV7-2	few	NA	13	TRBJ2-7	TGTGCCAGCAGCTTAGCCAGGGGCTACGAGCAGTACTTC	CASSLARGYEQYF
TRBV7-9	NA	TRBD1	14	TRBJ2-7	TGTGCCAGCAGCACCCGACAGGGACCCTACGAGCAGTACTTC	CASSTRQGPYEQYF
TRBV5-4	few	TRBD1	16	TRBJ2-4	TGTGCCAGCAGCATCACAGGGGGCAAAGCCAAAAACATTCAGTACTTC	CASSITGGKAKNIQYF
TRBV19	few	NA	14	TRBJ1-5	TGTGCCAGTAGTCCGTCTAGTATGAATCAGCCCCAGCATTTT	CASSPSSMNQPQHF
TRBV6-6	NA	TRBD1	14	TRBJ1-5	TGTGCCAGCAGGCCTAGACAGGGGGACCAGCCCCAGCATTTT	CASRPRQGDQPQHF
TRBV7-2	few	TRBD2	17	TRBJ2-1	TGTGCCAGCAGCTTAGAACTAGCGGGAGGCCCCTACAATGAGCAGTTCTTC	CASSLELAGGPYNEQFF
TRBV9	few	NA	14	TRBJ1-1	TGTGCCAGCAGCGTAGGACCAGGGTCCACTGAAGCTTTCTTT	CASSVGPGSTEAFF
TRBV6-5	NA	NA	15	TRBJ1-5	TGTGCCAGCAGTTCTCGGACGGGGTTAAATCAGCCCAAGCATTTC	CASSSRTGLNQPKHF
TRBV10-1	many	TRBD1	16	TRBJ2-1	TGCGCCAGCAGTGAACGCGGGACAGGAGCATACAATGAGCAGTTCTTC	CASSERGTGAYNEQFF